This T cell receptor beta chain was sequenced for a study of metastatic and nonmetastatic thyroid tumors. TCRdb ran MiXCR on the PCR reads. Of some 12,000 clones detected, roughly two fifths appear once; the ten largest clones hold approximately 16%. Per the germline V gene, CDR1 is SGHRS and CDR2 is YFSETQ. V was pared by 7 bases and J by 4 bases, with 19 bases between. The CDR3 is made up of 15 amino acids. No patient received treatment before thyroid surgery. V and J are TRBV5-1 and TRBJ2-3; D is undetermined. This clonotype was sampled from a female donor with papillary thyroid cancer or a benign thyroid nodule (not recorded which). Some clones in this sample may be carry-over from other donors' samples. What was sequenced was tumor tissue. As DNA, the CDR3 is TGCGCCAGCTCCTGGGTAGGTCGTGATTCAGATACGCAGTATTTT. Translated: CASSWVGRDSDTQYF.